This is a list of T cell receptor beta chains from one sample in a study of immune evolution from preneoplasia to lung adenocarcinoma. Sequencing used immunoSEQ multiplex PCR; TCRdb keeps in-frame clones, though not all of them. The sample has 27,000 or so clones; around 74% are singletons. What was sequenced was FFPE invasive lung adenocarcinoma tissue. The source of these receptors is a person between 55 and 69 years old with invasive lung adenocarcinoma. Some clones in this sample may be carry-over from other donors' samples. Both conserved end residues are part of each CDR3. Fields, in order: D gene, clone size, CDR3 length, J gene, V gene, CDR3 DNA, CDR3 protein. The D gene is left open where the match is weak. Some rows mark clone size as missing; the rest say once, few, many or name a class of expanded clone.

TRBD2	.	17	TRBJ2-5	TRBV15	TGTGCCACCAGCAGAGATGCGCGGCTAGCGGGACAAGAGACCCAGTACTTC	CATSRDARLAGQETQYF
.	.	15	TRBJ2-5	TRBV7-9	TGTGCCAGCAGCTTGTGGCTCCCAAACCAAGAGACCCAGTACTTC	CASSLWLPNQETQYF
TRBD1	.	14	TRBJ2-4	TRBV7-2	TGTGCCAGCAGTCACAGGGGGGCCCAGAACATTCAGTACTTC	CASSHRGAQNIQYF
.	.	14	TRBJ2-2	TRBV7-3	TGTGCCAGCAGCCAGGGGACAAGCACCGGGGAGCTGTTTTTT	CASSQGTSTGELFF
.	.	12	TRBJ2-1	TRBV25-1	TGTGCCAGCAGTCGGGAGAGGGGTGAGCAGTTCTTC	CASSRERGEQFF
TRBD1	medium-sized	14	TRBJ1-2	TRBV4-1	TGCGCCAGCAGCCCGTACGGGACAGGGTTAGGCTACACCTTC	CASSPYGTGLGYTF
.	.	14	TRBJ2-4	TRBV9	TGTGCCAGCAGCCCCCCAGGGGGGATAGGCATTCAGTACTTC	CASSPPGGIGIQYF
.	once	14	TRBJ2-1	TRBV5-1	TGCGCCAGCAGCCCGGACTCCTTTAACAATGAGCAGTTCTTC	CASSPDSFNNEQFF
.	.	13	TRBJ1-5	TRBV7-8	TGTGCCAGCAGCTCTCTAGGGAATCAGCCCCAGCATTTT	CASSSLGNQPQHF
.	.	16	TRBJ2-3	TRBV5-1	TGCGCCAGCAGCCCGTTCGGGGCGGGTAGGAGGGATACGCAGTATTTT	CASSPFGAGRRDTQYF
TRBD2	.	14	TRBJ2-5	TRBV29-1	TGCAGCGCTCCCATAGCGGGTCCCCAAGAGACCCAGTACTTC	CSAPIAGPQETQYF
.	.	16	TRBJ2-7	TRBV5-6	TGTGCCAGCAGCTTGGAACGGGGCCTGTTCTCCTACGAGCAGTACTTC	CASSLERGLFSYEQYF
.	.	13	TRBJ2-7	TRBV6-5	TGTGCCAGCAGTTACGAATTTGGGCGGGAGCAGTACTTC	CASSYEFGREQYF
TRBD1	.	16	TRBJ1-4	TRBV9	TGTGCCAGCAGCGCGGGGGGACAGAGGGGGGTTGAAAAACTGTTTTTT	CASSAGGQRGVEKLFF
.	once	15	TRBJ2-3	TRBV9	TGTGCCAGCAGCCCGGGGGCGGTGAGCACAGATACGCAGTATTTT	CASSPGAVSTDTQYF
TRBD1	.	13	TRBJ1-2	TRBV6-5	TGTGCCAGCAGTTCACAGGGGCAGGGCGGCTACACCTTC	CASSSQGQGGYTF
.	few	13	TRBJ1-5	TRBV29-1	TGCAGCGTTGCCGCACGTAGCAATCAGCCCCAGCATTTT	CSVAARSNQPQHF
.	.	11	TRBJ2-1	TRBV29-1	TGCAGCGTTGGTTGGGTTGATGAGCAGTTCTTC	CSVGWVDEQFF
TRBD2	.	13	TRBJ2-1	TRBV30	TGTGCCTGGAGTGTAGGAGGGAGGGTGAAGCAGTTCTTC	CAWSVGGRVKQFF
TRBD2	.	14	TRBJ2-7	TRBV5-1	TGCGCCAGCAGCTCGACGGGAGGGACCCACGAGCAGTACTTC	CASSSTGGTHEQYF
TRBD2	.	14	TRBJ2-5	TRBV7-9	TGTGCCAGCAGACCCCGGGGGGGGCAAGAGACCCAGTACTTC	CASRPRGGQETQYF